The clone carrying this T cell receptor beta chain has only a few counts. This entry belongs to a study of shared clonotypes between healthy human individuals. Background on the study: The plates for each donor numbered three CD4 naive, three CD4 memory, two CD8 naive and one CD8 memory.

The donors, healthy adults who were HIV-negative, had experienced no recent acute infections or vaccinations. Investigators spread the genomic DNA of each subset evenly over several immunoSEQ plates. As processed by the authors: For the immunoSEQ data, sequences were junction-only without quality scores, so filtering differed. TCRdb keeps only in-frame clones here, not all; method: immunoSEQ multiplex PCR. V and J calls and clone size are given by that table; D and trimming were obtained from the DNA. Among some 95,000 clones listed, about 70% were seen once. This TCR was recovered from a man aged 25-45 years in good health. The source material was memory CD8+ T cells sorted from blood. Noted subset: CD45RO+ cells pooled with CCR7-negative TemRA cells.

CDR3: CASSEGTGGGNTIYF. CDR3 sequence (DNA): TGTGCCAGCAGTGAAGGGACAGGGGGGGGAAACACCATATATTTT. This rearrangement joins TRBV6-1 to TRBJ1-3, with 10 bases aligning to TRBD1. Germline assignment: CDR1 MNHNS and CDR2 SASEGT. This CDR3 is 15 amino acids long. V shed 1 base and J 4 bases; nucleotides not matched to a gene: 1.